The 15 T cell receptor beta chains below all came from one sample that was sequenced in a study of blood T cell repertoires in COVID-19. Here immunoSEQ multiplex PCR was the method, and the copy in TCRdb shows in-frame clones only, minus some. The sample has 150,000 to 200,000 clones, 70% to 90% seen once. Sequenced: PBMCs or T cells enriched from blood (not recorded which). The receptors shown here come from a woman under 30 who had recovered from COVID-19.

The chain employs TRBV4-1 and TRBJ1-2; D is uncertain. Looked up from germline, CDR1 is MGHRA and CDR2 is YSYEKL. V shed 4 bases and J shed 2 bases, with 17 bases lying between them. The CDR3 sequence is 16 residues long. The CDR3 loop is CASSRPSRGKNYGYTF. CDR3 DNA: TGCGCCAGCAGCCGCCCTTCTCGGGGAAAGAACTATGGCTACACCTTC.

This chain uses TRBV4-2 with TRBJ2-4; 8 bases match TRBD1. The CDR3 sequence is 16 residues long. Germline CDR1 is LGHNA and CDR2 is YNFKEQ. The junction had 8 bases not matched to a gene; V was cut back by 4 bases and J by 3 bases. In DNA form, the CDR3 reads TGTGCCAGCAGCCCAGACAGGGGACAAGTCAAAAACATTCAGTACTTC. Residues: CASSPDRGQVKNIQYF.

J is TRBJ1-1 and V is TRBV10-3; TRBD1 matches at 10 bases. J was trimmed by 0 bases and V by 10 bases; bases with no gene match: 11. The CDR3 length is 16 residues. The V gene's germline CDR1 is ENHRY and CDR2 SYGVKD. This CDR3 is CASMTGGWVMNTEAFF. Written as DNA, the CDR3 is TGTGCCAGCATGACAGGGGGCTGGGTGATGAACACTGAAGCTTTCTTT.

The chain employs TRBV6-2 or TRBV6-3 and TRBJ2-1, with a possible D match to TRBD2 (6 bases). The CDR3 is made up of 16 amino acids. Germline lookup yields CDR1 MNHEY and CDR2 SVGEGT. Trimming shortened V by 8 bases and J by 0 bases, and 17 bases separated the two germline ends. The CDR3: CASGRSTSNSYNEQFF. The CDR3, as DNA: TGTGCCAGCGGCCGCTCTACTAGCAACTCCTACAATGAGCAGTTCTTC.

This clone was recorded only once. The chain couples TRBV7-2 to TRBJ1-3; D unresolved. The CDR3 has 15 residues. V lost 5 bases to trimming and J lost 4 bases, with 15 bases between them. Germline V gene lookup returns CDR1 SGHTA and CDR2 FQGNSA. CDR3 bases: TGTGCCAGCAGCGGAGGTGGCACTTGGGGAAACACCATATATTTT. Translating it yields CASSGGGTWGNTIYF.

This clone was picked up one time. The J gene is TRBJ2-1, the V gene TRBV10-3; the match to TRBD2 covers 13 bases. Germline CDR1 is ENHRY and CDR2 is SYGVKD. The CDR3 is 14 residues long. V lost 6 bases to trimming and J lost 6 bases; unmatched junction nucleotides: 2. CDR3 DNA sequence: TGTGCCATCAGAGGGACTAGCGGGATCAATGAGCAGTTCTTC. Translating it yields CAIRGTSGINEQFF.

The V call is TRBV4-1, the J call TRBJ2-1; 10 bases agree with TRBD1. The CDR3 consists of 17 residues. The V gene's germline CDR1 is MGHRA and CDR2 YSYEKL. V lost 0 bases to trimming and J lost 7 bases; unmatched junction nucleotides: 9. The CDR3 nucleotides are TGCGCCAGCAGCCAAGACGGGACAGGGGCGATTTCAAATGAGCAGTTCTTC. It encodes CASSQDGTGAISNEQFF.

This rearrangement joins TRBV4-2 to TRBJ1-6; 7 positions agree with TRBD1. Germline loops: CDR1 LGHNA, CDR2 YNFKEQ. The length of the CDR3 is 15 residues. J gave up 7 bases and V 1 base, and 4 bases lay outside the gene matches. CDR3: CASSQAGTENSPLHF. CDR3 coding DNA: TGTGCCAGCAGCCAAGCCGGGACAGAGAATTCACCCCTCCACTTT.

The chain has TRBV30 and TRBJ2-3, with D unresolved. CDR3 length equals 12 residues. The germline V gene has CDR1 GTSNPN and CDR2 SVGIG (reference sequence). V was shortened by 6 bases and J by 1 base, with 8 bases between the two germline ends. CDR3 nucleotide sequence: TGTGCCTGCGCGCGTGGCACAGATACGCAGTATTTT. Translation gives CACARGTDTQYF.

V is TRBV7-6 and J is TRBJ2-1, with 9 bases lining up with TRBD2. The CDR3 runs to 14 residues. V gave up 5 bases and J gave up 7 bases; unmatched junction bases: 6. In germline, CDR1 is SGHVS, CDR2 FNYEAQ. CDR3 sequence reads: CASSQGTSKNEQFF. In DNA form, the CDR3 reads TGTGCCAGCAGCCAGGGGACTAGCAAGAATGAGCAGTTCTTC.

The rearrangement uses TRBV2 and TRBJ2-7; TRBD1 agrees at 11 bases. V dropped 4 bases and J dropped 5; count of bases not matched to a gene: 4. Per germline, CDR1 SNHLY and CDR2 FYNNEI. The CDR3 totals 14 residues. The CDR3 protein is CASSGTGGRDEQYF. The CDR3 DNA reads as TGTGCCAGCAGTGGGACAGGGGGCAGAGACGAGCAGTACTTC.

The chain has TRBV19 and TRBJ1-1; D is perhaps TRBD1 (5 bases). The CDR3 covers 15 residues. Germline V gene sequence: CDR1 LNHDA, CDR2 SQIVND (reference sequence). Trimming took 5 bases from V and 4 from J, leaving 17 bases between them. The DNA for the CDR3 is TGTGCCAGTAGTTATAAAGGTTGGGGCGGCACTGAAGCTTTCTTT. Translation: CASSYKGWGGTEAFF.

V usage is TRBV3-1 (or the pseudogene TRBV3-2) and J usage is TRBJ2-2; TRBD1 aligns across 10 bases. The CDR3 loop spans 16 amino acids. In germline, CDR1 is LGHDT, CDR2 YNNKEL (reference sequence). The junction had 7 bases not matched to a gene; V was cut back by 4 bases and J by 5 bases. Here the CDR3 DNA reads TGTGCCAGCAGCCCTCCGGACAGGGGGAAAACCGGGGAGCTGTTTTTT. This encodes CASSPPDRGKTGELFF.

The chain carries TRBV6-5 and TRBJ2-7, with 9 bases identical to TRBD1. The CDR3 loop spans 13 amino acids. Germline trimming cut 10 bases from V and 6 bases from J; bases unmatched to any gene: 10. In germline, CDR1 is MNHEY, CDR2 SVGAGI. The CDR3 nucleotides read TGTGCCACCCACAGGGGGCGTTCTCTCGAGCAGTACTTC. This translates into CATHRGRSLEQYF.

The genes are TRBV4-1 and TRBJ2-7, with 11 bases fitting TRBD2. Germline CDR1 and CDR2: MGHRA and YSYEKL. Unmatched junction bases numbered 5, after V lost 0 bases and J lost 4 bases. This CDR3 spans 16 amino acids. The CDR3 here is CASSQEASGRPYEQYF. The CDR3 coding sequence is TGCGCCAGCAGCCAAGAGGCTAGCGGGAGGCCGTACGAGCAGTACTTC.